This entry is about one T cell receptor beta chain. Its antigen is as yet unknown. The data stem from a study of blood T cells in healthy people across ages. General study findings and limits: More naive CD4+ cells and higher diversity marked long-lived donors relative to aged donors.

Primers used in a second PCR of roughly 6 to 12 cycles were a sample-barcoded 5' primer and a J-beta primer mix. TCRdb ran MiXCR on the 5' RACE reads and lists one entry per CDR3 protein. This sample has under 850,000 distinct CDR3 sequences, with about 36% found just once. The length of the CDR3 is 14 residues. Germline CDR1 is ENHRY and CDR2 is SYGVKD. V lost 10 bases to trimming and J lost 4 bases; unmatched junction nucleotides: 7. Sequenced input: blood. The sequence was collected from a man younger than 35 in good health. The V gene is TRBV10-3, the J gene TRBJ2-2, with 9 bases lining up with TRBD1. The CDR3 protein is CATSGQGSTGELFF. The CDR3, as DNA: TGTGCCACCTCGGGACAGGGTTCCACCGGGGAGCTGTTTTTT.